Sequencing of this TCR beta chain was carried out in a study of T cell repertoires in cytomegalovirus infection. About the research overall: Public TCR beta signature analysis indicated the presence of both CMV infection and matching HLA type.

A remark on this clonotype: Its target is not known. One end of the junction varies from germline; a read error may be responsible.

TCRdb re-called the reads with MiXCR, one entry per CDR3 protein. The sample includes about 740,000 distinct CDR3 sequences, 35% of them seen just once. This CDR3 spans 13 amino acids. General study points: The ex vivo response was dominated by HLA-C-restricted CMV-specific TCR beta clonotypes. Using cumulative public TCR beta family frequency, the authors identified those who carried CMV together with the relevant HLA.

The sequence derives from a human donor in good health (CMV status not recorded). Some clones in this sample may be carry-over from other donors' samples. The chain carries TRBV12-3 or TRBV12-4 and TRBJ2-7, with D perhaps matching TRBD1 (6 bases). Sequenced sample: PBMCs. The CDR3: CSSSIGPTGEQYF. CDR3 DNA sequence: TGTTCCAGCAGTATAGGGCCGACAGGCGAGCAGTACTTC.